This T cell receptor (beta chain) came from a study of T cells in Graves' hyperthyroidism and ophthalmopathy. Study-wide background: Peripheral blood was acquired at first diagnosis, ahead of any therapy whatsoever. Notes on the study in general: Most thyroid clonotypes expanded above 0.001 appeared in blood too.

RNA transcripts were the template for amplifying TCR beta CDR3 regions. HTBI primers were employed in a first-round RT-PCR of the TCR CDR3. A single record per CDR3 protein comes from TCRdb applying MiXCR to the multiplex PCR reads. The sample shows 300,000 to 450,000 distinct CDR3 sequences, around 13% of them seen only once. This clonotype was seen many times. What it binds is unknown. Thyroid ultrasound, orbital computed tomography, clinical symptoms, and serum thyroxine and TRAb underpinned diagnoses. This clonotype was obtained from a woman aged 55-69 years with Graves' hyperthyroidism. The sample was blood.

For the CDR3, the DNA is TGTGCCAGCTCACCCTCGGACTCCCTCTCACCCCTCCACTTT. This encodes CASSPSDSLSPLHF. The rearrangement uses TRBV18 and TRBJ1-6; D gene uncertain. V was clipped by 3 bases and J by 10 bases, with 13 bases between them. CDR3 size: 14 residues. CDR1 KGHSH and CDR2 LQKENI come from the germline V gene.